The source of this T cell receptor (delta chain) is a study of Vδ1+ human thymocytes. In regard to this clone: What it binds is not known.

After alphabeta T cell depletion, CD3+ Vdelta1+ Vdelta2- thymocytes were sorted. RNA was extracted from the cells and then reverse transcribed. Pooled V-gene forward primers with one constant-region reverse primer generated the CDR3 amplicons by multiplex PCR. TCRdb re-called the multiplex PCR reads with CATT. The repertoire holds roughly 50,000 delta-chain clones, with around a sixth as singletons. Study-wide findings and caveats: Thymic TRG and TRD repertoires appeared highly polyclonal, with Gaussian CDR3 length distributions. Bulk data may be misread because of unexpected Vdelta2 sequences.

V lost 3 bases to trimming and J lost 4 bases; unmatched junction nucleotides: 18. Germline CDR1 is TSWWSYY and CDR2 is QGS. This CDR3 is built from 19 residues. The rearrangement links TRDV1 to TRDJ1, with 9 bases identical to TRDD3. Sequencing was carried out using Vdelta1+ gamma-delta thymocytes from the thymus. Subset noted: FACS-sorted CD3+ TCRalphabeta- TCRVdelta1+ TCRVdelta2- thymocytes. This clonotype was sampled from a boy in the first two years of life who had congenital heart surgery. CDR3 nucleotides: TGTGCTCTTGGGGATCTTATCCGAGGACACTGGGGGAAGGGCGATAAACTCATCTTT. It yields the protein CALGDLIRGHWGKGDKLIF.